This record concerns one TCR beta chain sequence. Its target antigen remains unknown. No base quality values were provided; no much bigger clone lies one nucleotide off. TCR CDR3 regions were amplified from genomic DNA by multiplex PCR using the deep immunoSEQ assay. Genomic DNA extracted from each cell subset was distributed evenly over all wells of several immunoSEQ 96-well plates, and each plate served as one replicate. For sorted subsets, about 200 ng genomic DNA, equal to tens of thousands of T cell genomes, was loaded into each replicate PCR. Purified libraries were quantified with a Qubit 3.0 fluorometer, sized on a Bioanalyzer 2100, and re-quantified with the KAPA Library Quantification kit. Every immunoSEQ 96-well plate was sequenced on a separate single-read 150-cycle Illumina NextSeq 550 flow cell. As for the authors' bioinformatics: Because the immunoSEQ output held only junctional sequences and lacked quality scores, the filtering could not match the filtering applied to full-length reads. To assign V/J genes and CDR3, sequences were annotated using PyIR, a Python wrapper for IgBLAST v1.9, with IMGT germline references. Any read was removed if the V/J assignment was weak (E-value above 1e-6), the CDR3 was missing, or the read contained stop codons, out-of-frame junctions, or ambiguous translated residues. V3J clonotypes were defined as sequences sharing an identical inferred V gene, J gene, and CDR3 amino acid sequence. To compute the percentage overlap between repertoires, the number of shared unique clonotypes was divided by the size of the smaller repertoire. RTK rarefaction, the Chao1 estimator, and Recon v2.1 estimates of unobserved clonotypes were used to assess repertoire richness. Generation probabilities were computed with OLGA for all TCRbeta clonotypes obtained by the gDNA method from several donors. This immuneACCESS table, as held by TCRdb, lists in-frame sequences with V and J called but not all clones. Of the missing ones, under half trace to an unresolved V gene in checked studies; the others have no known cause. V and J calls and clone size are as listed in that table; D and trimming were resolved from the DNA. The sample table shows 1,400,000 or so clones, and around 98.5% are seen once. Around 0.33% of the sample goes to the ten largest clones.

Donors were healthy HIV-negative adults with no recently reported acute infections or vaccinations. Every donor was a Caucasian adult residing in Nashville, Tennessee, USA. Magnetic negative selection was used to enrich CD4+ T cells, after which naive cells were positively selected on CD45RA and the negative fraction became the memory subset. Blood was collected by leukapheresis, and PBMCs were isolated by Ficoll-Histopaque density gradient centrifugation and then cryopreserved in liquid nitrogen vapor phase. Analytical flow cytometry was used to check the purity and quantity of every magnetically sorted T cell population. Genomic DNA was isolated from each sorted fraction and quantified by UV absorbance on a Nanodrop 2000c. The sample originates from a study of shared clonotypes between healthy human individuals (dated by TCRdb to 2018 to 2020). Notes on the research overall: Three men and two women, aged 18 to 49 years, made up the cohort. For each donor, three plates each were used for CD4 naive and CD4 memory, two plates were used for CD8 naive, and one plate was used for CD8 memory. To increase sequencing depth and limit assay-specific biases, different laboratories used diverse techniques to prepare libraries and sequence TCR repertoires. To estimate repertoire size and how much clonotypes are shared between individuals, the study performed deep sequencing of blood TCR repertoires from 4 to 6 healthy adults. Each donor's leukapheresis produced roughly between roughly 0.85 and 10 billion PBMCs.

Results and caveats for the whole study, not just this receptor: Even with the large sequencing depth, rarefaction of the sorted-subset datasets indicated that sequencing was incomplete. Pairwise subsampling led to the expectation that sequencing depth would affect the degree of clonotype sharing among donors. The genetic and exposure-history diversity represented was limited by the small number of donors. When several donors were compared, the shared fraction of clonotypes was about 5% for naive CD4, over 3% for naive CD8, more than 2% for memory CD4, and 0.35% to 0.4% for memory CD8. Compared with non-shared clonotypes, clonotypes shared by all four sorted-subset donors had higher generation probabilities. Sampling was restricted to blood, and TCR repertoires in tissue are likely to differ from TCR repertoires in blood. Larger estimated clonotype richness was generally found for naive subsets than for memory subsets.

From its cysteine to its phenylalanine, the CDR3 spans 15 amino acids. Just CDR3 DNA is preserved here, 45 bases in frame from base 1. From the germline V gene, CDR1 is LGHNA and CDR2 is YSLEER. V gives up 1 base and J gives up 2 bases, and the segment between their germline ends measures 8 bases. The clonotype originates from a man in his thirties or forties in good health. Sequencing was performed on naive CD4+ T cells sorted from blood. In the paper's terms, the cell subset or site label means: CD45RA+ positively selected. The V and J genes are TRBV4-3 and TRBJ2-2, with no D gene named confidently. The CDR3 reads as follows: CASSQGLRNTGELFF. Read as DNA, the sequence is TGCGCCAGCAGCCAAGGACTGCGAAACACCGGGGAGCTGTTTTTT.